These 18 T cell receptor beta chains share one sample of origin, sequenced in a study of cytomegalovirus exposure and HLA in healthy donors listed by TCRdb under 2017. The library was produced with the immunoSEQ multiplex PCR assay. For the multiplex PCR, a mixture combining 60 forward primers for TCR Vbeta segments and 13 reverse primers for TCR Jbeta segments was used. TCRdb took over this immuneACCESS table, retaining in-frame rearrangements with V and J assigned. Such tables are incomplete; in checked studies, under half of the missing clones stem from an unresolved V gene, and the remainder is unexplained. Across this sample there are 250,000 or so clones, with approximately 82% seen only once. In total, the top ten clones hold roughly 7.4% of the sample. The sequenced material came from PBMCs. Source of these receptors: an older woman in good health and CMV-seropositive.

J is TRBJ1-1 and V is TRBV11-2; 7 bases agree with TRBD1. Germline CDR1 reads SGHAT; CDR2 reads FQNNGV. The CDR3 spans 16 residues. Trimming took 1 base from V and 1 from J; bases not matched to a gene: 6. The CDR3 bases are TGTGCCAGCAGCTTAGGTCGACAGGGCGGGAACACTGAAGCTTTCTTT. Translating it yields CASSLGRQGGNTEAFF. The full variable domain, rest sourced from reference TRBV11-2 and TRBJ1-1, is EAGVAQSPRYKIIEKRQSVAFWCNPISGHATLYWYQQILGQGPKLLIQFQNNGVVDDSQLPKDRFSAERLKGVDSTLKIQPAKLEDSAVYLCASSLGRQGGNTEAFFGQGTRLTVV.

The chain links TRBV14 to TRBJ1-1; a possible D gene is TRBD1 (6 bases). V lost 3 bases, J lost 5 bases, and 19 bases lay in between. Germline-derived CDR1 and CDR2 are SGHDN and FVKESK. This CDR3 is 16 amino acids long. CDR3 bases: TGTGCCAGCAGCCAGCTAGGGGGGGGCGGTGGGACTGAAGCTTTCTTT. Residues: CASSQLGGGGGTEAFF.

J is TRBJ1-1 and V is TRBV6-5, with D hard to call. The germline V gene has CDR1 MNHEY and CDR2 SVGAGI. The CDR3 is 13 amino acids. V was pared by 5 bases and J by 0 bases, with 7 bases between. The CDR3 DNA is TGTGCCAGCAGTCGTACACTGAACACTGAAGCTTTCTTT. Its protein is CASSRTLNTEAFF.

The chain links TRBV20-1 to TRBJ2-1; D is undetermined. The CDR3 has 11 amino acids. Germline-derived CDR1 and CDR2 are DFQATT and SNEGSKA (reference sequence). The germline V and J ends were trimmed by 7 bases and 7 bases, with 11 bases remaining between them. CDR3 protein: CSVSGDNEQFF. CDR3 coding DNA: TGCAGTGTTTCGGGTGATAATGAGCAGTTCTTC.

This clone showed up just a few times. The sample contains more than one DNA sequence encoding this CDR3. The chain joins TRBV5-1 to TRBJ2-7; D possibly corresponds to TRBD1 (5 bases). The CDR3 spans 11 residues. The V gene lost 6 bases and the J gene lost 4 bases, with 8 bases spanning the gap. The germline gives CDR1 SGHRS, CDR2 YFSETQ. As DNA, the CDR3 is TGCGCCAGCAAAGGGGAATACGAGCAGTACTTC. This codes for CASKGEYEQYF.

The chain recombines TRBV7-9 with TRBJ2-5; D ambiguous. Germline V gives CDR1 SEHNR, CDR2 FQNEAQ (reference sequence). The CDR3 is 13 amino acids. V was clipped by 2 bases and J by 5 bases, with 9 bases between them. In DNA, the CDR3 is TGTGCCAGCAGCTTATACGCGCTGGAGACCCAGTACTTC. Translating gives CASSLYALETQYF.

This clone was seen a few times. The chain links TRBV4-2 to TRBJ2-2; 8 nucleotides match TRBD2. Trimming removed 4 bases from V and 4 bases from J; junction bases left unmatched: 11. The CDR3 spans 17 residues. CDR1 and CDR2 from the germline V gene are LGHNA and YNFKEQ. CDR3 protein: CASSRVLTGRGTGELFF. As DNA, the CDR3 is TGTGCCAGCAGCCGAGTTTTAACCGGGAGGGGCACCGGGGAGCTGTTTTTT.

The chain has TRBV30 and TRBJ1-4; D not resolved. Trimming removed 8 bases from V and 0 bases from J, with 10 bases in between. This CDR3 has 13 amino acids. Germline CDR1 reads GTSNPN; CDR2 reads SVGIG (reference sequence). In DNA, the CDR3 is TGTGCCGTGCGTCAGGCAACTAATGAAAAACTGTTTTTT. This gives the protein CAVRQATNEKLFF. Based on the CDR3 plus reference TRBV30 and TRBJ1-4, the full variable domain is SQTIHQWPATLVQPVGSPLSLECTVEGTSNPNLYWYRQAAGRGLQLLFYSVGIGQISSEVPQNLSASRPQDRQFILSSKKLLLSDSGFYLCAVRQATNEKLFFGSGTQLSVL.

The rearrangement links TRBV7-3 to TRBJ2-1, with D maybe TRBD2 (6 bases). Trimming took off 4 bases at V and 1 base at J, with 14 bases between the two ends. Germline V gene sequence: CDR1 SGHTA, CDR2 FQGTGA. This CDR3 is 16 amino acids long. For the CDR3, the DNA is TGTGCCAGCAGCTATAGCGGCAGACGGTCCTACAATGAGCAGTTCTTC. Its translation is CASSYSGRRSYNEQFF.

This rearrangement joins TRBV4-1 to TRBJ1-6; D uncertain. Germline V gives CDR1 MGHRA, CDR2 YSYEKL. The CDR3 has 17 amino acids. The ends were cut back, 1 base at V and 8 bases at J, with 18 bases in the middle. CDR3 in DNA: TGCGCCAGCAGCCAAGCAGGATCCAACCTCCGGTATTCACCCCTCCACTTT. It yields the protein CASSQAGSNLRYSPLHF.

This chain links TRBV20-1 with TRBJ1-2; D remains unclear. V dropped 5 bases and J dropped 4 bases, with 5 bases sitting between them. The germline V gene has CDR1 DFQATT and CDR2 SNEGSKA (reference sequence). The CDR3 is made up of 10 amino acids. The CDR3 DNA is TGCAGTGCTCACATCTATGGCTACACCTTC. It encodes CSAHIYGYTF.

V gene TRBV5-1 combines with J gene TRBJ1-1; possible D gene TRBD1, 5 bases. The CDR3 has 14 amino acids. CDR1 is SGHRS and CDR2 is YFSETQ in the germline V gene. Trimming took off 2 bases at V and 4 bases at J, with 12 bases between the two ends. The CDR3 region is CASSFGGGGTEAFF. The CDR3 nucleotides read TGCGCCAGCAGCTTTGGGGGGGGAGGCACTGAAGCTTTCTTT.

About this clone: The junction shows a germline mismatch at one end, possibly a read error. The chain uses TRBV7-9 and TRBJ2-1; 7 positions agree with TRBD2. The CDR3 length is 12 residues. The V gene's germline CDR1 is SEHNR and CDR2 FQNEAQ (reference sequence). This CDR3 is CSSRGVVAEQFF. In DNA form, the CDR3 reads TGTTCCAGCCGGGGGGTCGTGGCTGAGCAGTTCTTC.

J is TRBJ1-2 and V is TRBV19, with 9 positions matching TRBD1. The germline V gene has CDR1 LNHDA and CDR2 SQIVND (reference sequence). CDR3 length: 15 amino acids. V shed 3 bases and J 2 bases; nucleotides not matched to a gene: 4. The CDR3 region is CASSIPDRGNYGYTF. The CDR3, as DNA: TGTGCCAGTAGTATCCCGGACAGGGGAAACTATGGCTACACCTTC.

The V gene is TRBV28, the J gene TRBJ1-4, with 7 positions matching TRBD1. This CDR3 contains 16 residues. Trimming cost V 5 bases and J 3 bases; bases outside gene matches: 9. The germline gives CDR1 MDHEN, CDR2 SYDVKM. The DNA of the CDR3 is TGTGCCAGCAGTACTCTTCCGGGACAGCCTAATGAAAAACTGTTTTTT. This sequence encodes CASSTLPGQPNEKLFF.

J is TRBJ2-7 and V is TRBV6-5; D possibly corresponds to TRBD1 (5 bases). Per germline, CDR1 MNHEY and CDR2 SVGAGI. The CDR3 loop spans 14 amino acids. Trimming pared 3 bases from V and 3 bases from J, leaving 12 bases between. The CDR3 spells CASSYGLGVYEQYF. DNA of the CDR3: TGTGCCAGCAGTTATGGTCTAGGGGTCTACGAGCAGTACTTC.

In this sample, this clone turned up a few times. CDR3 in DNA: TGCAGCGTTGAGGACAGCGCCCACTCCTACAATGAGCAGTTCTTC. It encodes CSVEDSAHSYNEQFF. This chain joins TRBV29-1 and TRBJ2-1; D might be TRBD1 (6 bases). Germline loops: CDR1 SQVTM, CDR2 ANQGSEA. Trimming shortened V by 3 bases and J by 0 bases, and 12 bases separated the two germline ends. The CDR3 spans 15 residues.

This clone was counted between two and nine times. The chain couples TRBV28 to TRBJ1-5; D call uncertain. CDR1 is MDHEN and CDR2 is SYDVKM in the germline V gene. Trimming removed 3 bases from V and 4 bases from J, with 7 bases in between. This CDR3 has 13 amino acids. The CDR3 DNA is TGTGCCAGCAGTTTTACACCAAATCAGCCCCAGCATTTT. Protein: CASSFTPNQPQHF. The full variable domain, its missing parts supplied by reference TRBV28 and TRBJ1-5, is DVKVTQSSRYLVKRTGEKVFLECVQDMDHENMFWYRQDPGLGLRLIYFSYDVKMKEKGDIPEGYSVSREKKERFSLILESASTNQTSMYLCASSFTPNQPQHFGDGTRLSIL.